A selection of T cell receptor beta chains follows, all from one sample in a study of CD8 T cells in ankylosing spondylitis. In TCRdb, the 5' RACE reads were re-called with MiXCR into one record per CDR3 protein. This sample has fewer than 750,000 distinct CDR3 sequences, with 15% to 20% found just once. The sample consisted of blood, either unsorted or a sorted T cell fraction (not recorded which). These receptors were taken from a male donor with ankylosing spondylitis. Both conserved end residues are part of each CDR3. Where a row states a size, it is once, few, many or the class of an expanded clone; other rows omit it.

>few|TRBV5-1
CASTQVPGGSNLGETQYF
>-|TRBV7-3
CASSKVGASTDTQYF
>-|TRBV7-9
CASSIGTYEQYF
>many|TRBV12-3/TRBV12-4
CASSFNTEAFF
>-|TRBV7-8
CASSSKGAGANVLTF
>many|TRBV12-3/TRBV12-4
CASRSDRNTEAFF
>many|TRBV15
CATSRANGELFF
>-|TRBV7-8
CASSPGHWQSYEQYF
>-|TRBV6-5
CASSYSPGTPTDTQYF
>many|TRBV4-3
CASSVQVGGTNTGELFF
>few|TRBV12-3/TRBV12-4
CASRKPGEIQYF
>-|TRBV27
CASSSLWQGARLGQFF
>many|TRBV20-1
CSATRTSGVNEQFF
>-|TRBV29-1
CSAEAGGAGGYNEQFF
>few|TRBV7-9
CASSSSSGNQPQHF
>-|TRBV5-6
CASSSTARAQGSYEQYF
>few|TRBV10-3
CAISEQEYEQFF
>many|TRBV27
CASHPENPTNTEAFF
>-|TRBV12-3/TRBV12-4
CASSSLVAGGDEQYF
>-|TRBV7-9
CASSFSGGSGANVLTF
>few|TRBV5-1
CASSLASRQETQYF
>-|TRBV20-1
CSVFWGNTEAFF
>-|TRBV10-3
CAITWDRGTEAFF
>-|TRBV7-9
CASSLDRSGDTQYF
>few|TRBV29-1
CSVERGSNEQYF
>-|TRBV10-2
CASRTGTPYNEQFF
>-|TRBV7-2
CASSSLPTTYQETQYF
>-|TRBV10-3
CAIRAGTSGVDEQFF
>-|TRBV5-1
CASGQSSGNTIYF
>-|TRBV29-1
CSVGASGGAGEQFF
>-|TRBV12-3/TRBV12-4
CASTPGTITYGYTF
>-|TRBV12-3/TRBV12-4
CASSLDGRYQDF